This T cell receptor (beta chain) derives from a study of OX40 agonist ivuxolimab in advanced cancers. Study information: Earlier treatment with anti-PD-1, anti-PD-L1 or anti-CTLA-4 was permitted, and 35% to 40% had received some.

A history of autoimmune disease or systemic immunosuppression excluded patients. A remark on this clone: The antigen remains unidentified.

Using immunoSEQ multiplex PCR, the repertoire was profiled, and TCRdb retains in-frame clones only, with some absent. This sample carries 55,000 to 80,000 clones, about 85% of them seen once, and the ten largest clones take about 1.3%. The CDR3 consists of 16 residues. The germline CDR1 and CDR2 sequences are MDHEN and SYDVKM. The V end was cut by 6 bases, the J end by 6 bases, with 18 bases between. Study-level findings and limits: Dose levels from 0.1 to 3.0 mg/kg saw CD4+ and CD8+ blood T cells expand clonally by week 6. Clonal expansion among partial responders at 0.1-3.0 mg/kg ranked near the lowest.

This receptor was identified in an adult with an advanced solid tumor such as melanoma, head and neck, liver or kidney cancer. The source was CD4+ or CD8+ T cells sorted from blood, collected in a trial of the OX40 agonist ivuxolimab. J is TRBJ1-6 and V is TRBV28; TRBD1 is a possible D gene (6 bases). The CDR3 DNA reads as TGTGCCAGCAGACCAGGGTCGGGGGCCCTTAATTCACCCCTCCACTTT. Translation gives CASRPGSGALNSPLHF.